This section outlines one T cell receptor beta chain sequence together with its context. The source of the sample is a study of identical twins. V gave up 4 bases and J gave up 6 bases, with 13 bases separating them. This CDR3 spans 13 amino acids. CDR1 and CDR2 from the germline V gene are DFQATT and SNEGSKA (reference sequence). TCRdb processed the 5' RACE reads anew with MiXCR; each CDR3 protein has one entry. The repertoire includes 470,000 or so distinct CDR3 sequences, less than 25% of them detected once, and 2.9% sits in the top ten. All of the donors were Caucasians in good health. These same records also appear under a second study, on T cells expressing NK-cell markers.

Sequenced input: CD4+ T cells sorted from blood. The source is a woman under 30 in good health. The chain uses TRBV20-1 and TRBJ2-1, with D possibly called TRBD1 or TRBD2 (5 bases each). This CDR3 reads CSAIGETGNEQFF. In DNA, the CDR3 is TGCAGTGCTATAGGGGAGACGGGCAATGAGCAGTTCTTC.